This T cell receptor beta chain comes out of a study of cytomegalovirus exposure and HLA in healthy donors. Use of 60 Vbeta and 13 Jbeta primers characterized the PCR. Profiling relied on immunoSEQ multiplex PCR, and the TCRdb table lists in-frame clones only, not all of them. This table holds fewer than 150,000 clones, around 81% found once. The CDR3 consists of 15 residues. Germline assignment: CDR1 LNHDA and CDR2 SQIVND (reference sequence). Trimming took 5 bases from V and 6 from J; bases not matched to a gene: 12. The TCR comes from a man between 40 and 49 years old in good health and CMV-seropositive. Sequencing input: PBMCs. The J gene is TRBJ2-7, the V gene TRBV19; TRBD1 matches at 8 bases. The CDR3 spells CASSDGQGSLGEQYF. DNA for the CDR3: TGTGCCAGTAGTGATGGACAGGGTAGCTTGGGCGAGCAGTACTTC.